This passage covers 2 T cell receptor beta chains from one sample sequenced in a study of T cells after yellow fever vaccination. TCRdb reprocessed the 5' RACE reads with MiXCR, giving one entry per CDR3 protein. The table shows roughly 300,000 distinct CDR3 sequences, with about 8.3% occurring only once. Sequencing used PBMCs, obtained approximately 40 days after the first yellow fever vaccination. The receptors originated from a man between 18 and 29 years old who received the YFV17D yellow fever vaccine.

This clonotype was observed a handful of times. The V call is TRBV20-1, the J call TRBJ2-7; 7 bases map to TRBD1. V was pared by 5 bases and J by 2 bases, with 3 bases of the junction left unmatched. From germline, CDR1 is DFQATT and CDR2 SNEGSKA (reference sequence). This CDR3 is built from 12 residues. For the CDR3, the DNA is TGCAGTGCTGACACAGGGGCCTACGAGCAGTACTTC. It encodes CSADTGAYEQYF.

The chain links TRBV6-1 to TRBJ2-3; possibly TRBD2 for D (6 bases). The germline V and J ends were trimmed by 2 bases and 1 base, with 13 bases remaining between them. CDR1 and CDR2 from the germline V gene are MNHNS and SASEGT. This CDR3 contains 16 residues. CDR3 nucleotide sequence: TGTGCCAGCAGTGAAAAGGAGAAGCGGGGCACAGATACGCAGTATTTT. It yields the protein CASSEKEKRGTDTQYF.